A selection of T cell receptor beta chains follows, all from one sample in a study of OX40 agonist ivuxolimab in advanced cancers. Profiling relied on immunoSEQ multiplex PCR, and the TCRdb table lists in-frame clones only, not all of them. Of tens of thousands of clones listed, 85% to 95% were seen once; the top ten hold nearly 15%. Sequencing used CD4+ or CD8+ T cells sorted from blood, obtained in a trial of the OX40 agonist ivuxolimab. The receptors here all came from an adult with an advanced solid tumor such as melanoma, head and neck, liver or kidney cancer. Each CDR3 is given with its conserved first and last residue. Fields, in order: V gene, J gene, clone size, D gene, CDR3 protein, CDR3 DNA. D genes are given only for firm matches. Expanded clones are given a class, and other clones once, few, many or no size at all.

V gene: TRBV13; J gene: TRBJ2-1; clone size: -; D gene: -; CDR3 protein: CASSLGVLVNEQFF; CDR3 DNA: TGTGCCAGCAGCTTAGGAGTCTTGGTCAATGAGCAGTTCTTC
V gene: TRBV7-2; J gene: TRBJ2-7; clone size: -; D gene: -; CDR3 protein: CASSLDSSYEQYF; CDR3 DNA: TGTGCCAGCAGCTTGGATTCCTCCTACGAGCAGTACTTC
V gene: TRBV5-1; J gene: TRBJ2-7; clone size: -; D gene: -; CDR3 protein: CASSGSAGPYEQYF; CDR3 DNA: TGCGCCAGCAGCGGATCGGCGGGGCCCTACGAGCAGTACTTC
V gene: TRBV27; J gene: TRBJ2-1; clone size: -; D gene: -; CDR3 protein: CASSAFSGDHNEQFF; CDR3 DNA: TGTGCCAGCAGCGCTTTTAGCGGAGATCACAATGAGCAGTTCTTC
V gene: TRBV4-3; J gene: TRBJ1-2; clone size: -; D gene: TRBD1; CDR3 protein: CASSQDRRGTEINYGYTF; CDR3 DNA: TGCGCCAGCAGCCAAGATCGAAGGGGGACAGAAATTAACTATGGCTACACCTTC
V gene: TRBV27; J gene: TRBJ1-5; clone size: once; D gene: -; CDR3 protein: CASSDWREGGPQHF; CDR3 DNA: TGTGCCAGCAGTGATTGGAGGGAAGGGGGGCCCCAGCATTTT
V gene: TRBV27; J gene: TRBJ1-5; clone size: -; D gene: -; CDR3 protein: CASSSRGGNQPQHF; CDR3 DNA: TGTGCCAGCAGTTCGCGGGGAGGCAATCAGCCCCAGCATTTT
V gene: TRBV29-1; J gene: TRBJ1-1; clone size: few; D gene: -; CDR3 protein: CSVEEMNTEAFF; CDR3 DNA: TGCAGCGTTGAGGAGATGAACACTGAAGCTTTCTTT
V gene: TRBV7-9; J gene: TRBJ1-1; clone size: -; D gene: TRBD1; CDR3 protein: CASSFQGAQTEAFF; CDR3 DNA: TGTGCCAGCAGCTTCCAGGGGGCGCAAACTGAAGCTTTCTTT
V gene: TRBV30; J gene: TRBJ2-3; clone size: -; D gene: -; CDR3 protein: CAWSGDTDTQYF; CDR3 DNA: TGTGCCTGGAGTGGGGACACAGATACGCAGTATTTT
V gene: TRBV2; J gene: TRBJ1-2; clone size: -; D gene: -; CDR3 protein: CASSDQVYGYTF; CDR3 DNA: TGTGCCAGCAGTGATCAGGTCTATGGCTACACCTTC
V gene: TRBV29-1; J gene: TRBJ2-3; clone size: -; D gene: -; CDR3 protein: CSVGGDTQYF; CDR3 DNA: TGCAGCGTTGGAGGCGATACGCAGTATTTT
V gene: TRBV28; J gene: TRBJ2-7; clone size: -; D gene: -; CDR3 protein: CASSLWDSPYEQYF; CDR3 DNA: TGTGCCAGCAGTTTATGGGACAGCCCCTACGAGCAGTACTTC
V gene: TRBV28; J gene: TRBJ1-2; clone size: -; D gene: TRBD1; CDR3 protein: CASNDRADDGYTF; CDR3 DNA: TGTGCCAGTAACGACAGGGCGGATGATGGCTACACCTTC
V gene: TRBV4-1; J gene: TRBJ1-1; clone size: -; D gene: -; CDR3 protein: CASSQPTGLNTEAFF; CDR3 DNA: TGCGCCAGCAGCCAGCCGACGGGGCTAAACACTGAAGCTTTCTTT
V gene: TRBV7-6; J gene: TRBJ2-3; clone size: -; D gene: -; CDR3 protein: CASSLALDTTDTQYF; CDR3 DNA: TGTGCCAGCAGCTTAGCGCTGGATACCACAGATACGCAGTATTTT
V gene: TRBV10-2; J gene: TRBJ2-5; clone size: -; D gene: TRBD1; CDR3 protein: CASSGKAGGEGETQYF; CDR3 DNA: TGCGCCAGCAGTGGAAAGGCAGGGGGCGAGGGGGAGACCCAGTACTTC
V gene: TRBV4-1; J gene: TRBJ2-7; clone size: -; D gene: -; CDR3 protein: CASSQDQGMNEQYF; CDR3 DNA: TGCGCCAGCAGCCAAGATCAGGGAATGAACGAGCAGTACTTC
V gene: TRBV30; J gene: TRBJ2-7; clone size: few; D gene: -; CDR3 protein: CAWRGMHEQYF; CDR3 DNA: TGTGCCTGGAGGGGGATGCACGAGCAGTACTTC
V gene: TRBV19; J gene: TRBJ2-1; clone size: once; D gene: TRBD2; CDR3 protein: CASSIWLAGGEGEQFF; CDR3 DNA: TGTGCCAGTAGTATTTGGCTAGCGGGAGGAGAGGGTGAGCAGTTCTTC
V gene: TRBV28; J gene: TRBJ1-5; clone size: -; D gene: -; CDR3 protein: CASWSGGEVQPQHF; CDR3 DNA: TGTGCCAGCTGGTCGGGGGGCGAGGTTCAGCCCCAGCATTTT
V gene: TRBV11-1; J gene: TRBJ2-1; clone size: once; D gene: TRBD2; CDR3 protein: CASSLALGLAGVLEQFF; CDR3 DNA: TGTGCCAGCAGCTTAGCGCTCGGGCTAGCGGGAGTTTTGGAGCAGTTCTTC
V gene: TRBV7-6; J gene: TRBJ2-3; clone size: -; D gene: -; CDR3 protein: CASSSAPAGWDTQYF; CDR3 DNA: TGTGCCAGCTCATCGGCCCCAGCCGGGTGGGATACGCAGTATTTT
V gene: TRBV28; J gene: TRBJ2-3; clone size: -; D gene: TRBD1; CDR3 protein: CASRPRTGGTDTQYF; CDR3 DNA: TGTGCCAGCAGACCCAGGACAGGCGGCACAGATACGCAGTATTTT
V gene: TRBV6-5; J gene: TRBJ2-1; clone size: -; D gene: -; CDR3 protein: CASSLGSSWNEQFF; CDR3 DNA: TGTGCCAGCAGCCTTGGGTCCTCGTGGAATGAGCAGTTCTTC
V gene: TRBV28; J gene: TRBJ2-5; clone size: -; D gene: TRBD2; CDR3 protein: CASTPGGEGPQETQYF; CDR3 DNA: TGTGCCAGCACCCCGGGGGGGGAGGGACCCCAAGAGACCCAGTACTTC
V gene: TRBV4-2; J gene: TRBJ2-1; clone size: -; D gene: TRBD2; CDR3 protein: CASRSLAGDLDEQFF; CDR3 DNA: TGTGCCAGCAGGTCACTAGCGGGAGATCTCGATGAGCAGTTCTTC
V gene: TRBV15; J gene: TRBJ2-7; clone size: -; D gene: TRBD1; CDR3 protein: CATSGGQTYEQYF; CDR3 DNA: TGTGCCACCAGCGGGGGACAGACCTACGAGCAGTACTTC
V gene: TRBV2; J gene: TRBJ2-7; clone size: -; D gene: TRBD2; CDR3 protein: CASRPPSSGYEQYF; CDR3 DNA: TGTGCCAGCAGACCCCCGTCTAGCGGCTACGAGCAGTACTTC
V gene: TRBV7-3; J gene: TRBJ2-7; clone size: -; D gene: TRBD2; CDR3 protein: CASSLSSWGLAGYEQYF; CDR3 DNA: TGTGCCAGCAGCTTAAGTAGCTGGGGGCTAGCGGGGTACGAGCAGTACTTC
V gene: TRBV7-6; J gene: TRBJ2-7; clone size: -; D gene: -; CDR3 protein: CASSPVVERALYEQYF; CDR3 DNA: TGTGCCAGCAGCCCCGTGGTCGAGAGGGCCCTCTACGAGCAGTACTTC
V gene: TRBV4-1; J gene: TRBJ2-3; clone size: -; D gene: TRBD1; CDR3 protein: CASKGQGWSDTQYF; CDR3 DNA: TGCGCCAGCAAGGGACAGGGGTGGTCAGATACGCAGTATTTT
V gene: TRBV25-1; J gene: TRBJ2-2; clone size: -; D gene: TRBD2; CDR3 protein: CASSVAGEETGELFF; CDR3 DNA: TGTGCCAGCAGTGTGGCGGGAGAGGAGACCGGGGAGCTGTTTTTT
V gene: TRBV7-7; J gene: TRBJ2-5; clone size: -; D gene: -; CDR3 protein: CASSAKGREETQYF; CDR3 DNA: TGTGCTAGCAGCGCTAAGGGGCGTGAGGAGACCCAGTACTTC
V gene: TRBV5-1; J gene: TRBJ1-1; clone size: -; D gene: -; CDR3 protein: CASSDRMNTEAFF; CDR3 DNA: TGCGCCAGCAGTGATAGGATGAACACTGAAGCTTTCTTT
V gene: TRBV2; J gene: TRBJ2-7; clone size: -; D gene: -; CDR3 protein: CASSVGGSYEQYF; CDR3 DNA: TGTGCCAGCTCCGTCGGGGGCTCCTACGAGCAGTACTTC
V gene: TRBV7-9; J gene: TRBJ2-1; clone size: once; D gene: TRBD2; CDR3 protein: CASSAAGTSVFF; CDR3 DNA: TGTGCCAGCAGCGCCGCCGGGACTAGTGTTTTCTTC
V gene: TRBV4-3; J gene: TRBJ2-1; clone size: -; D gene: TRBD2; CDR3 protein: CASSQTPRAGGFIHEQFF; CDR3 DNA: TGCGCCAGCAGCCAGACCCCCCGCGCGGGAGGATTTATCCATGAGCAGTTCTTC
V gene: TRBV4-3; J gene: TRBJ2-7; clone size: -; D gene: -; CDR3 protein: CASSQDWEDTYEQYF; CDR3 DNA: TGCGCCAGCAGCCAAGACTGGGAGGATACCTACGAGCAGTACTTC
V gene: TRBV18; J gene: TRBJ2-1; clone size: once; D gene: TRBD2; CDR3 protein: CASSSGGSSYNEQFF; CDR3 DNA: TGTGCCAGTTCTAGCGGGGGAAGCTCCTACAATGAGCAGTTCTTC
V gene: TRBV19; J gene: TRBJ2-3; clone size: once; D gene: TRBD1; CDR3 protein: CATWTGAGDTQYF; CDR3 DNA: TGTGCCACCTGGACAGGGGCGGGAGATACGCAGTATTTT
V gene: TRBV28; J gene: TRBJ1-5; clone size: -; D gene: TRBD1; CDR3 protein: CASSLNRGSYSNQPQHF; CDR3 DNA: TGTGCCAGCAGTTTAAACAGGGGGTCGTATAGCAATCAGCCCCAGCATTTT
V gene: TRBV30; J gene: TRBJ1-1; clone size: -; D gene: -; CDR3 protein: CAWSFEVGMNTEAFF; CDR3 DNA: TGTGCCTGGAGTTTTGAGGTGGGGATGAACACTGAAGCTTTCTTT
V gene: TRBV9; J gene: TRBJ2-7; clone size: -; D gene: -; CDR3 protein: CASSVGVSYEQYF; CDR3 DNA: TGTGCCAGCAGCGTAGGAGTTTCCTACGAGCAGTACTTC
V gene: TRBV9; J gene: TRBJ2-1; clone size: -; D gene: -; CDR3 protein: CASSVSGNYNEQFF; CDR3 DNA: TGTGCCAGCAGCGTGAGTGGGAATTACAATGAGCAGTTCTTC
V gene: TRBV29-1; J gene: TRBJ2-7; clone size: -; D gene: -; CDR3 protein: CSVEGNYEQYF; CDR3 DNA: TGCAGCGTTGAAGGCAATTACGAGCAGTACTTC
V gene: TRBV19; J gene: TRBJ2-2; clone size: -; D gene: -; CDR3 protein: CASSIEPGPRGTGELFF; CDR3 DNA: TGTGCCAGTAGTATAGAACCGGGGCCGAGGGGCACCGGGGAGCTGTTTTTT
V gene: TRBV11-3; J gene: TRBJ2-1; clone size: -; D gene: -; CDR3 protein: CASSLEAAPAYNEQFF; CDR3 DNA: TGTGCCAGCAGCTTAGAGGCGGCGCCAGCCTACAATGAGCAGTTCTTC
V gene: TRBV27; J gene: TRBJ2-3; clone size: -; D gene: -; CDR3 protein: CASSATNPEDTQYF; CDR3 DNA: TGTGCCAGCAGCGCTACAAATCCGGAGGATACGCAGTATTTT
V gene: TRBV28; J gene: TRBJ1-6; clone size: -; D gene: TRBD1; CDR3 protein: CASKPDRDFSPLHF; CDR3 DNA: TGTGCCAGCAAGCCGGACAGGGACTTTTCACCCCTCCACTTT
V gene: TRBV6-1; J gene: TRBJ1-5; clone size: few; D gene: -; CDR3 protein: CASSEYENQPQHF; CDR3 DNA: TGTGCCAGCAGTGAATACGAGAATCAGCCCCAGCATTTT
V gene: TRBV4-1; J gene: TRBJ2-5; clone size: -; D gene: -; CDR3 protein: CASSQGGMTQYF; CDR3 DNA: TGCGCCAGCAGCCAAGGCGGGATGACCCAGTACTTC
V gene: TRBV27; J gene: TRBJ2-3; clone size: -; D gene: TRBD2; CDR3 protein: CASSLLAGDRPDTQYF; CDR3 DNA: TGTGCCAGCAGTCTTCTAGCGGGAGACCGCCCAGATACGCAGTATTTT